This entry features one T cell receptor (beta chain) sequence. The antigen remains unidentified. These data belong to a study of cytomegalovirus exposure and HLA in healthy donors. With 60 Vbeta and 13 Jbeta primers, the PCR was carried out. TCRdb's table, derived via immunoSEQ multiplex PCR, lists solely in-frame clones and lacks some. The profile covers roughly 190,000 clones, with roughly four fifths appearing a single time and 2.1% taken by the ten largest. Study-wide results and limits: The study flagged around 160 TCR beta chains as cytomegalovirus-associated. A later analysis reportedly found fewer N-insertions in an Asian-associated ancestry cluster than the approximately 700-donor mean. Analysis was performed later, and it showed HLA-associated TCR beta chains to be more clonally expanded than equally common others.

Sequencing was performed on PBMCs. The origin of this receptor is a woman under 40 in good health and CMV-seropositive.

Here the CDR3 DNA reads TGTGCCAGCAGTGAATTTGGGGAGATGGGGAGTAACTATGGCTACACCTTC. This translates into CASSEFGEMGSNYGYTF. The rearrangement joins TRBV25-1 to TRBJ1-2; D not certain. CDR3 length: 17 amino acids. Germline V CDR1 and CDR2: MGHDK, SYGVNS. Between the trimmed V and J ends, which lost 1 base and 1 base, there was a span of 16 bases.